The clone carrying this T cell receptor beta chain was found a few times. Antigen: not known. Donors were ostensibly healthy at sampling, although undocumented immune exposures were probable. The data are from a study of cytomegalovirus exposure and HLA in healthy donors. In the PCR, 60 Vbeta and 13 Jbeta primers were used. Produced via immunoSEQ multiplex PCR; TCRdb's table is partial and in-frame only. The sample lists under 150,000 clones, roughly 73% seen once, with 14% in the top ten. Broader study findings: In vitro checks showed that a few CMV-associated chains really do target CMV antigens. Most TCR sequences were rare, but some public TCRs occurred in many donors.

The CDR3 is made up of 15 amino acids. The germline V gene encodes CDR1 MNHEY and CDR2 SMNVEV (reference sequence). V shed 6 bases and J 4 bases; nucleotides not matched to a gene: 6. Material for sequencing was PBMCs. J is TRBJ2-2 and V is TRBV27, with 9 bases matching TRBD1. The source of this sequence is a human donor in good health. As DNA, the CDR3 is TGTGCCAGCAGCCTACAGGGGGCGGGCACCGGGGAGCTGTTTTTT. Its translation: CASSLQGAGTGELFF.